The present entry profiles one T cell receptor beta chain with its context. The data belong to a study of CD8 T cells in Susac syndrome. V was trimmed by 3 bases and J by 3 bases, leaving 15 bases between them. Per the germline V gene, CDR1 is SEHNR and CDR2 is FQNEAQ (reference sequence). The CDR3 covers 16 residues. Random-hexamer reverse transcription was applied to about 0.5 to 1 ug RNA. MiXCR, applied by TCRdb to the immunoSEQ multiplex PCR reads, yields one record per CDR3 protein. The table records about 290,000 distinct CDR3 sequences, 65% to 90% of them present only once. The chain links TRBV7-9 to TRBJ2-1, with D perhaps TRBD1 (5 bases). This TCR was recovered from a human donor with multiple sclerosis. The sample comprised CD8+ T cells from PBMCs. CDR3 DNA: TGTGCCAGCAGCTTTTCGCGGCTAGGGGACTACAATGAGCAGTTCTTC. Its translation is CASSFSRLGDYNEQFF.